This T cell receptor (beta chain) is drawn from a study of OX40 agonist ivuxolimab in advanced cancers. About the study: Dose-escalation subjects each had hepatocellular carcinoma, melanoma, renal cell or head and neck cancer. Participants averaged 60 years of age (range about 23 to 80) and were around 80% male. Study observations and caveats: Blood T cells, both CD4+ and CD8+, expanded clonally by week 6 at 0.1 to 3.0 mg/kg. Partial responders at 0.1-3.0 mg/kg showed near-lowest clonal expansion.

Here immunoSEQ multiplex PCR was the method, and the copy in TCRdb shows in-frame clones only, minus some. The sample holds about 76,000 clones, over 75% seen once. In regard to this clone: What it binds is unknown.

The germline V gene has CDR1 SGHRS and CDR2 YFSETQ. V was shortened by 0 bases and J by 3 bases, with 12 bases between the two germline ends. The CDR3 is made up of 15 amino acids. The receptor's source is an adult with an advanced solid tumor such as melanoma, head and neck, liver or kidney cancer. The chain joins TRBV5-1 to TRBJ1-1; D unclear. The sample consisted of CD4+ or CD8+ T cells sorted from blood, taken in a trial of the OX40 agonist ivuxolimab. CDR3 sequence: CASSLVANKDTEAFF. For the CDR3, the DNA is TGCGCCAGCAGCTTGGTGGCAAACAAGGACACTGAAGCTTTCTTT.